Listed below are T cell receptor beta chains from one sample, sequenced in a study of Ad26.COV2.S vaccination and SARS-CoV-2 variants. Sequenced by immunoSEQ multiplex PCR; TCRdb stores in-frame clones only, minus some. This table has 300,000 to 400,000 clones, about nine tenths appearing once. The source was peripheral blood, collected in a trial of Ad26.COV2.S vaccine versus placebo. These receptors were taken from a person between 18 and 59 years old who received the Ad26.COV2.S COVID-19 vaccine or a placebo. CDR3s include the opening cysteine and the closing phenylalanine or tryptophan. A D gene is named only where the DNA matches it firmly. Clone size is given for some rows only: seen once, a few or many times, or a class if the clone is expanded.

abundance	d_gene	j_gene	v_gene	CDR3nt	CDR3aa
once	TRBD1	TRBJ1-1	TRBV2	TGTGCCAGCAGTCTACAGGGGGCCACTGAAGCTTTCTTT	CASSLQGATEAFF
.	.	TRBJ1-2	TRBV6-5	TGTGCCAGCGTAGGGATAAACTATGGCTACACCTTC	CASVGINYGYTF
.	.	TRBJ1-4	TRBV19	TGTGCCAGTATGCCCCCTCTCGACCCTGACAGAACAACTAATGAAAAACTGTTTTTT	CASMPPLDPDRTTNEKLFF
.	TRBD2	TRBJ2-1	TRBV11-3	TGTGCCAGCAGCTTAGATGGAGCGGGGTCCTACAATGAGCAGTTCTTC	CASSLDGAGSYNEQFF
.	.	TRBJ2-1	TRBV6-2/TRBV6-3	TGTGCCAGCAGTTGGCGGTCCTACAATGAGCAGTTCTTC	CASSWRSYNEQFF
.	.	TRBJ1-6	TRBV5-1	TGCGCCAGCAGCCCGGCCGGGACGGACAATTCACCCCTCCACTTT	CASSPAGTDNSPLHF
once	.	TRBJ1-4	TRBV27	TGTGCCAGCAGTTTATACGCAGGGAAAGGCGAAAAACTGTTTTTT	CASSLYAGKGEKLFF
.	.	TRBJ1-2	TRBV12-3/TRBV12-4	TGTGCCAGCAGTTTAGGACAACACTATGGCTACACCTTC	CASSLGQHYGYTF
.	TRBD1	TRBJ1-1	TRBV6-6	TGTGCCAGCAGTTCACAGGGGGCAATCGCTTTCTTT	CASSSQGAIAFF
.	.	TRBJ2-1	TRBV24-1	TGTGCCACCAGTGACCCTGACCCCGCATCCCACAATGAGCAGTTCTTC	CATSDPDPASHNEQFF
.	.	TRBJ1-4	TRBV7-2	TGTGCCAGCAGCTTAGAGGCGAGGGGAGTTGAAAAACTGTTTTTT	CASSLEARGVEKLFF
.	TRBD2	TRBJ2-3	TRBV27	TGTGCCAGCAGGTATAGCGGGAGGTTTGGCACAGATACGCAGTATTTT	CASRYSGRFGTDTQYF
.	.	TRBJ1-1	TRBV6-5	TGTGCCAGCAGTTACTCGAAAGGGGGTGAAGCTTTCTTT	CASSYSKGGEAFF
once	.	TRBJ1-2	TRBV19	TGTGCCAGTAGTGCGGGCCTTGGGGACTATGGCTACACCTTC	CASSAGLGDYGYTF
.	.	TRBJ2-1	TRBV11-3	TGTGCCAGCAGCTCCCCTAGGGACAATGAGCAGTTCTTC	CASSSPRDNEQFF
.	.	TRBJ1-1	TRBV19	TGTGCCAGTAGTCCCAATCAGTACACTGAAGCTTTCTTT	CASSPNQYTEAFF
.	.	TRBJ2-1	TRBV4-3	TGCGCCAGCAGCCAGGACAGATACTCCTACAATGAGCAGTTCTTC	CASSQDRYSYNEQFF
.	TRBD2	TRBJ2-1	TRBV5-1	TGCGCCAGCAGCGGTTCGCCCCCCGGGACTATGGCGTGGGAGCAGTTCTTC	CASSGSPPGTMAWEQFF
.	.	TRBJ1-4	TRBV9	TGTGCCAGCAGCGCAAGACAGGACGATGAAAAACTGTTTTTT	CASSARQDDEKLFF
.	.	TRBJ2-3	TRBV2	TGTGCCAGCAGTGAATTGGGTTTGACAGATACGCAGTATTTT	CASSELGLTDTQYF
.	.	TRBJ2-7	TRBV7-9	TGTGCCAGCAGCTCTGACGGACCCTACGAGCAGTACTTC	CASSSDGPYEQYF
.	.	TRBJ1-1	TRBV19	TGTGCCAGTAGTATGGGTTCTGAAGCTTTCTTT	CASSMGSEAFF
once	TRBD2	TRBJ2-1	TRBV27	TGTGCCAGCAGTTTGCAAAGCGGGGGGGGGCCTGAGCAGTTCTTC	CASSLQSGGGPEQFF
.	TRBD1	TRBJ1-5	TRBV28	TGTGCCAGCAGTCCCGACAGGGTAAATCAGCCCCAGCATTTT	CASSPDRVNQPQHF
.	.	TRBJ1-5	TRBV7-9	TGTGCCAGCAGCCTTCAAGGCAGTACTCAGCCCCAGCATTTT	CASSLQGSTQPQHF
.	.	TRBJ1-5	TRBV6-2/TRBV6-3	TGTGCCAGCAGTAACCGACATCAGCCCCAGCATTTT	CASSNRHQPQHF
.	.	TRBJ1-1	TRBV10-2	TGCGCCAGCAGTGTTGGTGAGTCAGGGTATACTGAAGCTTTCTTT	CASSVGESGYTEAFF
.	TRBD1	TRBJ1-5	TRBV19	TGTGCCAGTAGTATATCGGGGGACAGGTATAGCAATCAGCCCCAGCATTTT	CASSISGDRYSNQPQHF